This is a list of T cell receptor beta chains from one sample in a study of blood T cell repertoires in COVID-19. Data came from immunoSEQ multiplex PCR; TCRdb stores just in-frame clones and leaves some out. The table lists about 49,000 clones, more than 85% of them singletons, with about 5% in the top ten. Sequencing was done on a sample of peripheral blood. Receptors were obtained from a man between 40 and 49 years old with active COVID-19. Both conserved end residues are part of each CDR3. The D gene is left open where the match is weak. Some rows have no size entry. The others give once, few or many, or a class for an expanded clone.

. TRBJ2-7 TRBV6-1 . TGTGCCAGCAGTGAAATCCGGGGATACGGTGGGGAGCAGTACTTC CASSEIRGYGGEQYF
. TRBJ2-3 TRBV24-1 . TGTGCCACCAGTGATTTGATAAGCGGTCCCACAGATACGCAGTATTTT CATSDLISGPTDTQYF
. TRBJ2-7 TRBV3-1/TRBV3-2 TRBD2 TGTGCCAGCAGCCCGGGACTAGCGGGTGAGCAGTACTTC CASSPGLAGEQYF
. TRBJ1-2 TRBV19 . TGTGCCAGTAGATTCGAGACAGGTTATAACTATGGCTACACCTTC CASRFETGYNYGYTF
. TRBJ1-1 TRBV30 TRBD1 TGTGCCTGGAGTACAGGGGTCGGCACTGAAGCTTTCTTT CAWSTGVGTEAFF
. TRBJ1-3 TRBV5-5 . TGTGCCAGCAGCTTGACACAGGGTGCTGGAAACACCATATATTTT CASSLTQGAGNTIYF
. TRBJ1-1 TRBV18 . TGTGCCAGCTCACCACCATCTTTGCCGGGAGGCGGGAGTGAAGCTTTCTTT CASSPPSLPGGGSEAFF
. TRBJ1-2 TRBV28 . TGTGCCAGCAATCAAGCAGGGGTAGAAGTGAACTATGGCTACACCTTC CASNQAGVEVNYGYTF
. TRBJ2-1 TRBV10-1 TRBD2 TGCGCCAGCGGGGGGACAATGGGACTAGCGGGAGGGAATGAGCAGTTCTTC CASGGTMGLAGGNEQFF
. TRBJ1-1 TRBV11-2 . TGTGCCAGCAGCTTAGGGCAGGGTACTGAAGCTTTCTTT CASSLGQGTEAFF
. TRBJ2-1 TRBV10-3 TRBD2 TGTGCCATCAGTGAGTCGGGGGAGGGAAATGAGCAGTTCTTC CAISESGEGNEQFF
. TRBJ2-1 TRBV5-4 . TGTGCCAGCAGCTTGCGTTTGGCTGGTGGTGAGCAGTTCTTC CASSLRLAGGEQFF
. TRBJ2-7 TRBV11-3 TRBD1 TGTGCCAGCAGCTTAGAGACCGGGACAGGGGCCTACGAGCAGTACTTC CASSLETGTGAYEQYF
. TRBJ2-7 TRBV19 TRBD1 TGTGCCAGTAGTATGACCGGGACAGGTGCCAACGAGCAGTACTTC CASSMTGTGANEQYF
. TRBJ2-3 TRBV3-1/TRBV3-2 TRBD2 TGTGCCAGCAGCCAACCGAGCGGGAGTGGCACAGATACGCAGTATTTT CASSQPSGSGTDTQYF
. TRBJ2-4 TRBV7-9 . TGTGCCAGCAGTAATGCAGGGGCCATTCAGTACTTC CASSNAGAIQYF
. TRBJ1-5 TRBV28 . TGTGCCAGCAGTCTTTTAAGGGGGAGCAATCAGCCCCAGCATTTT CASSLLRGSNQPQHF
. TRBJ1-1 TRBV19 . TGTGCCAGTAGTCCTCGGACACCGGGCAAAGAAGCTTTCTTT CASSPRTPGKEAFF
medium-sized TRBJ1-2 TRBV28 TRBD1 TGTGCCAGCAGTTTCACAGGGGGTTTGTATGGCTACACCTTC CASSFTGGLYGYTF
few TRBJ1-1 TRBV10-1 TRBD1 TGCGCCAGCAGTGGAAACAGGGGCACTGAAGCTTTCTTT CASSGNRGTEAFF
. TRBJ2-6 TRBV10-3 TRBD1 TGTGCCATCGGGACAGCCTCTGGGGCCAACGTCCTGACTTTC CAIGTASGANVLTF
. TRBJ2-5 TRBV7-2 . TGTGCCAGCAGCTGGCGGGCGGATCCTCAAGAGACCCAGTACTTC CASSWRADPQETQYF